The source of this T cell receptor (beta chain) is a study of immune heterogeneity within non-small cell lung tumors (dated by TCRdb to the late 2010s). General notes on the study: Histology comprised a few squamous cell carcinomas, about ten non-squamous carcinomas and 1 tumor not otherwise specified. For mutant peptides 8 to 11 amino acids long, netMHCpan-3.0 predicted neoantigen binding to the HLA alleles of each patient. The study combined whole-exome sequencing, RNA-seq and TCR beta repertoire sequencing of multiple spatially distinct regions from each NSCLC tumor to examine intratumoral immune heterogeneity. Transcriptome data were available for just 40 to 50 loci from approximately twelve patients, whereas TCR repertoire analysis spanned under 65 tumor loci from roughly 14 patients. Results and caveats for the whole study, not just this receptor: Local T-cell repertoire clonality showed a statistically significant but moderate positive correlation with local tumor mutational burden (R 0.3 to 0.35). For the most part, high-frequency TCR beta clonotypes differed from one individual patient to another. Identical dominant CDR3B clonotypes recurred across loci within a patient, yet different tumor locations also harbored unique high-frequency clones.

The TCR beta CDR3 region was amplified with a multiplex PCR system whose first round ran for around 11 cycles using 32 V-gene forward primers and 13 J-gene reverse primers. The first PCR round was done with a QIAGEN Multiplex PCR Kit, and the primer sequences were filed in Chinese patent CN105087789A. In a second PCR round, Illumina universal primers were added with the Phusion High-Fidelity PCR Kit. TCR libraries were paired-end sequenced at 151 bp read length on the Illumina HiSeq X Ten platform. As for how the authors treated the data: Cutadapt removed reads without multiplex PCR primers, PEAR merged read pairs, and MiXCR with default settings called CDR3 regions. Repertoire diversity used Shannon entropy, and clonality was computed as one minus Shannon entropy divided by ln of productive unique sequence count. A clonotype counted as a dominant or high-frequency T-cell clone when its frequency was 0.5% or higher. In-frame beta chains were kept once TCRdb had trimmed the public reads at Q25 with fastp and called clones with MiXCR. Identical CDR3 protein sequences are pooled into one entry, listed with their most common genes and DNA. The V and J calls and clone size come from TCRdb's table, not from the authors' own analysis. This sample gives 22,000 or so distinct CDR3 sequences in total; roughly 30% of them show up just once. The ten largest clones add up to over 3.5% of the sample.

The germline V gene specifies MNHEY as CDR1 and SVGEGT as CDR2. The CDR3, from cysteine to phenylalanine, totals 15 residues. Of all the DNA, just the CDR3 is kept, 45 bases in frame from base 1. Compared with germline, V lacks 0 bases and J lacks 5 bases; bases without a gene match: 5. The TCR template was genomic DNA extracted from bulk tumor tissue, and about 0.6 ug of gDNA was amplified for each sample. During surgery, multiple biopsies were taken from each primary tumor, with sampling sites spaced as far apart as possible within the tumor mass. Patients in the study cohort, which was described as untreated, were newly diagnosed NSCLC cases going through curative surgery. The samples came from about 16 patients with newly diagnosed non-small cell lung cancer who were having surgery intended to be curative. The resected tumor masses were reviewed by two independent pathologists. Only DNA and RNA samples of high quality went on to sequencing.

This clonotype is assessed as medium-sized (0.01 to 0.1%). Its recognized antigen is unknown. The record has no base qualities; no much larger clone is one base away. The TCR sequence derives from a man aged 35-49 years with non-small cell lung cancer. Sequencing used lung tumor tissue. Rearrangement joined TRBV6-2 or TRBV6-3 to TRBJ1-1; TRBD1 aligns with 8 central bases. The CDR3 region has the sequence CASSYSRTGRTEAFF. Read as DNA, the sequence is TGTGCCAGCAGTTACTCGAGGACAGGGCGGACTGAAGCTTTCTTT.